This note documents a single TCR beta chain sequence. This sample was included in a study of blood T cell repertoires in COVID-19. Study background: Both acute and convalescent COVID-19 samples were obtained from the United States, Italy and Spain. Sample material is recorded as cDNA or gDNA derived from T cells, B-cell-depleted T cells, or PBMCs.

How the authors handled the data: Reference gene primer amplification gave estimated nucleated cell counts. Using immunoSEQ multiplex PCR, the repertoire was profiled, and TCRdb retains in-frame clones only, with some absent. Clonal size and the V and J genes are those of that table, whereas D and trimming came from the DNA. The sample includes approximately 150,000 clones, around 81% seen only once; the top ten take under 13%. The sample taken for sequencing was peripheral blood. This receptor was identified in a man aged 70-80 years with active or convalescent COVID-19.

The CDR3 DNA follows: TGTGCCAGCAGCGTAGACAGGGCATACGAGCAGTACTTC. Its translation: CASSVDRAYEQYF. The chain couples TRBV6-6 to TRBJ2-7, with TRBD1 matching 7 bases. Germline CDR1 reads MNHNY; CDR2 reads SVGAGI (reference sequence). The ends lost 6 bases at V and 4 bases at J; junction bases unmatched: 6. This CDR3 is 13 amino acids long.